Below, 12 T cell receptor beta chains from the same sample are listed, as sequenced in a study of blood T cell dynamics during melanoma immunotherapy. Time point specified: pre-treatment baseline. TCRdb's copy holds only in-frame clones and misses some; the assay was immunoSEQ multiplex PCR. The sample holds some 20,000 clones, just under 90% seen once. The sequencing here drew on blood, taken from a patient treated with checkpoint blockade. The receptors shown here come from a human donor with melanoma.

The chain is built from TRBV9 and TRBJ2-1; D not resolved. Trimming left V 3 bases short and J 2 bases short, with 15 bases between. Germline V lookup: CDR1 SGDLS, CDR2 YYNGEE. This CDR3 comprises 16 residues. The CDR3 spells CASSATHQVPYNEQFF. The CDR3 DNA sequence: TGTGCCAGCAGCGCAACGCACCAGGTCCCCTACAATGAGCAGTTCTTC.

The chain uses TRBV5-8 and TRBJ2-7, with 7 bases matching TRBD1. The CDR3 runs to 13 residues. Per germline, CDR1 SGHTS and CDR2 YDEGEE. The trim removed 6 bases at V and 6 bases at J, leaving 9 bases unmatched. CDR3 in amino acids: CASNRDSFGEQYF. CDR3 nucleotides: TGTGCCAGCAACCGGGACAGTTTTGGCGAGCAGTACTTC.

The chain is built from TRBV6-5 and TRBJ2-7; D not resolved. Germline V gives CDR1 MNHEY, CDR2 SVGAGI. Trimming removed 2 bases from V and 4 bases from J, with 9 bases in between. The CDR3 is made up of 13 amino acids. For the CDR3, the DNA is TGTGCCAGCAGTTACCTCCTCGGGTACGAGCAGTACTTC. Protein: CASSYLLGYEQYF.

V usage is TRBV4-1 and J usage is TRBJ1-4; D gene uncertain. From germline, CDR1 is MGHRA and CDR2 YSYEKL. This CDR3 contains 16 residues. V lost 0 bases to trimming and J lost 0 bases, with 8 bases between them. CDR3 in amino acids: CASSQETPPTNEKLFF. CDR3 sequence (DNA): TGCGCCAGCAGCCAAGAGACTCCCCCAACTAATGAAAAACTGTTTTTT.

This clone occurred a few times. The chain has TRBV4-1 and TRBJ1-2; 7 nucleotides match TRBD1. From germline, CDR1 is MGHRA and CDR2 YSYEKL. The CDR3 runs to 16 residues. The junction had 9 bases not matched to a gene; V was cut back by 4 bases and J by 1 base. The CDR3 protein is CASSRDRQPLNYGYTF. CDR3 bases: TGCGCCAGCAGCCGGGACAGACAACCCCTTAACTATGGCTACACCTTC.

DNA for the CDR3: TGTGCCAGCAGTGGGGCCGGGACTAGCGGGGGGGCCAAAAACATTCAGTACTTC. Encoded protein: CASSGAGTSGGAKNIQYF. The rearrangement uses TRBV2 and TRBJ2-4; 15 bases are a match to TRBD2. J was trimmed by 1 base and V by 4 bases; bases with no gene match: 5. CDR1 is SNHLY and CDR2 is FYNNEI in the germline V gene. This CDR3 contains 18 residues.

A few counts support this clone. CDR3 nucleotides: TGTGCCAGCAGGGATCCGGGACAGGGGAACTACGAGCAGTACTTC. This codes for CASRDPGQGNYEQYF. V gene TRBV2 combines with J gene TRBJ2-7; 10 positions agree with TRBD1. Per germline, CDR1 SNHLY and CDR2 FYNNEI. This CDR3 spans 15 amino acids. The junction had 8 bases not matched to a gene; V was cut back by 6 bases and J by 3 bases.

CDR3 amino acids: CASSPSGYEQYF. The DNA for the CDR3 is TGTGCCAGCTCTCCCTCCGGCTACGAGCAGTACTTC. V usage is TRBV6-1 and J usage is TRBJ2-7; D is uncertain. The V end was cut by 8 bases, the J end by 3 bases, with 11 bases between. Germline values: CDR1 MNHNS, CDR2 SASEGT. The CDR3 has 12 residues.

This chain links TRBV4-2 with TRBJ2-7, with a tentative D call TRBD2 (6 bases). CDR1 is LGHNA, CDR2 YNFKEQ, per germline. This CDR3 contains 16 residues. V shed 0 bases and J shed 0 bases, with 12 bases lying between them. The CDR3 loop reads CASSQDSLALSYEQYF. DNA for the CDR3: TGTGCCAGCAGCCAAGATTCACTAGCCCTCTCCTACGAGCAGTACTTC.

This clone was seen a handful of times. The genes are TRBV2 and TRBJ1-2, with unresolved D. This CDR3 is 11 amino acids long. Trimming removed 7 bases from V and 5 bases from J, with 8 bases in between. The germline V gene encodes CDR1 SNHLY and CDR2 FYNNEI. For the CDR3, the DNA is TGTGCCAGCAATAGGATTTATGGCTACACCTTC. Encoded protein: CASNRIYGYTF. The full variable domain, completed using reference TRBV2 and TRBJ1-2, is EPEVTQTPSHQVTQMGQEVILRCVPISNHLYFYWYRQILGQKVEFLVSFYNNEISEKSEIFDDQFSVERPDGSNFTLKIRSTKLEDSAMYFCASNRIYGYTFGSGTRLTVV.

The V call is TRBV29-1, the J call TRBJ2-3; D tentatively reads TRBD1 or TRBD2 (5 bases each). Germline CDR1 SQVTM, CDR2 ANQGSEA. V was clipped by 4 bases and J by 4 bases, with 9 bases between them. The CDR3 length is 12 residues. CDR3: CSVGGDPDTQYF. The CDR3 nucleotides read TGCAGCGTTGGAGGGGACCCAGATACGCAGTATTTT.

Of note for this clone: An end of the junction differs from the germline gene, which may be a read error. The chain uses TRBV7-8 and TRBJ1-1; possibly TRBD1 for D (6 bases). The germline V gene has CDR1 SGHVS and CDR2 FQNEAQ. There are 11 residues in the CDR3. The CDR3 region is CASSPGVGASF. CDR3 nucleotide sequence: TGTGCCAGCAGCCCCGGGGTGGGGGCGTCCTTT.